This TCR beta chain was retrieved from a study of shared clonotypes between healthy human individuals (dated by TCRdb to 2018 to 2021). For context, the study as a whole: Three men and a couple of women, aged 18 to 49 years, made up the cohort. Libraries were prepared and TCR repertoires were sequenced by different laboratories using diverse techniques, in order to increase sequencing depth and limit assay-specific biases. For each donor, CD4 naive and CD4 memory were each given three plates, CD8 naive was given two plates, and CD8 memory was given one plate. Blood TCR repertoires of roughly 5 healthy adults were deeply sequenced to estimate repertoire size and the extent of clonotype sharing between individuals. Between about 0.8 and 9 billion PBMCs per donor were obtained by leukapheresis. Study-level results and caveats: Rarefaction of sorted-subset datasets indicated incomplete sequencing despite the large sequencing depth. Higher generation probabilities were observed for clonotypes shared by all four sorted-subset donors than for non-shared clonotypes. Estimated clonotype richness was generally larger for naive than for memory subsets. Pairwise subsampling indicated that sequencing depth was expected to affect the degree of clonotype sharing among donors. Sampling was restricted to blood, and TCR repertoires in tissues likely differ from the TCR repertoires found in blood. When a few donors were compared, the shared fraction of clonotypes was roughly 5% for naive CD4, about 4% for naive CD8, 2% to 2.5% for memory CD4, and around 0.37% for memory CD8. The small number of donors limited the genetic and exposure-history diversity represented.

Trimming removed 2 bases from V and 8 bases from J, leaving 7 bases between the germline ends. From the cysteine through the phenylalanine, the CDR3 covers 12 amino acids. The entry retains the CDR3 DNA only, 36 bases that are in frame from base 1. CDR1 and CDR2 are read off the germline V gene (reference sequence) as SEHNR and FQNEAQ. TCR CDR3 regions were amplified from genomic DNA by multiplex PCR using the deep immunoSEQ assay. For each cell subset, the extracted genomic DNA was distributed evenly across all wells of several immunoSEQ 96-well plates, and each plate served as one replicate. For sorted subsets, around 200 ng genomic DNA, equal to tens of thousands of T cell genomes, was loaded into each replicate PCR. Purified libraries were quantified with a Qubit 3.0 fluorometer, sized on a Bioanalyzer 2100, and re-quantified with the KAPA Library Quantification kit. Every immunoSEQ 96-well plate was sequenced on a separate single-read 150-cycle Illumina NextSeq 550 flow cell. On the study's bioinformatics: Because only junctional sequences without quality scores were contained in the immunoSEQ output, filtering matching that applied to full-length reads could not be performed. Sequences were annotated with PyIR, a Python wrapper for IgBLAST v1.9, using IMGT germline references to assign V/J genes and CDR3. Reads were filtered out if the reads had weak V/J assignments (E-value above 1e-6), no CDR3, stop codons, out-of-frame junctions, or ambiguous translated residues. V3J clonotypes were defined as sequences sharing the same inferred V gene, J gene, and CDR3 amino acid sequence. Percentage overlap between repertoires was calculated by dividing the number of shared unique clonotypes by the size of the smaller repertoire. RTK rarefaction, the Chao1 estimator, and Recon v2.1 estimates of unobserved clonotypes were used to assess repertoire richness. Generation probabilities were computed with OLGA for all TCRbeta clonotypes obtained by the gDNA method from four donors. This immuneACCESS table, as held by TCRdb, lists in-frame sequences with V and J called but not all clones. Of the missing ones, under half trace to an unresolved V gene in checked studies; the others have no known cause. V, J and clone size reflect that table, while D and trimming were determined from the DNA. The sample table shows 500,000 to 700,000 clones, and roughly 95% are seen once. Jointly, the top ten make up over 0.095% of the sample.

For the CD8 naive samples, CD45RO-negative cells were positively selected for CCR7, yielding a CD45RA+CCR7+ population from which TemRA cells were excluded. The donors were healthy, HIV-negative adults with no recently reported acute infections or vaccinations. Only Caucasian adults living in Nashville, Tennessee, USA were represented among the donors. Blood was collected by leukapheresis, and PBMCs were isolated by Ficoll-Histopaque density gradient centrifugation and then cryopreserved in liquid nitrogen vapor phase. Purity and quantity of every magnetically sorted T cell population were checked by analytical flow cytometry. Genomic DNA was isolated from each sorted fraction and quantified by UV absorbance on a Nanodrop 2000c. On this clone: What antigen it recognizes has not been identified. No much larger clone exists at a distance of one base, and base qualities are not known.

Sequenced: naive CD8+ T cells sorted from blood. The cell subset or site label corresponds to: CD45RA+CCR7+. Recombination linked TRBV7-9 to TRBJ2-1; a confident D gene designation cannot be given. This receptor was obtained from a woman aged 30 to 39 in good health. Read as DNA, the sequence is TGTGCCAGCAGCTTACGTCTAGATGAGCAGTTCTTC. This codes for CASSLRLDEQFF.